This paragraph covers one T cell receptor beta chain sequence. Its antigen is unknown. Base-call qualities are not available, and no considerably larger clone is one nucleotide away. This sample stems from a study of cytomegalovirus exposure and HLA in healthy donors (dated by TCRdb to about 2017). Turning to the overall study: In an earlier analysis of approximately 500 of the donors, approximately 300 Gb of sequence data and just under 120 million unique TCR beta sequences from some 170 million T cells were reported. Roughly 300 gigabases of sequencing data and tens of millions of unique TCR sequences made up an early release that covered fewer than 650 HLA-typed donors. The genetic ancestry cluster associated with self-reported Caucasian donors included 81% of the roughly 400 genotyped donors. The aim of the study was to test whether cataloging public T cell receptors could identify signatures of past pathogen exposure. Using immunosequencing, the study profiled T cell repertoires from around 670 subjects and related those repertoires to cytomegalovirus serostatus. In addition to the first cohort of around 670 subjects, a separate validation cohort of 100 to 150 different subjects was used. To predict cytomegalovirus infection status, the study brought together high-throughput TCR immunosequencing, statistical association of individual TCRs with disease status, and machine learning. In a later analysis, previously published TCR beta repertoires from 670 or so donors were re-analyzed and high-resolution HLA genotyping was added so that TCR occurrence patterns could be studied. Rather than drawing on any new phenotypic data, the later analysis identified candidate immune exposures from TCR beta sequences and the way those sequences occurred across donors. An earlier analysis of around 540 of the donors applied high-throughput TCR beta sequencing to assess whether each TCR beta V gene segment acted as functional or pseudogenic. Donor age, sex, ethnicity and CMV serostatus were compiled together with the repertoire data. Genome-wide SNP genotypes for about 55% of the 666 donors were used in a later genetic analysis, which treated that subset as a discovery cohort. All discovery cohort repertoires had been generated on a single sequencing platform. HLA typing included class I and class II loci at four-digit resolution. The number of donors typed differed by locus, with about 629-640 for A, B, C, DRB1 and DQB1, roughly 520 for DQA1, 600 to 610 for DPA1, and roughly 450 for DPB1. Five DR-DQ haplotypes were treated as single units for association and clustering because of strong linkage in the cohort. Among some 410 genotyped donors of the cohort, an average of 235,054 unique TCR beta nucleotide sequences were sequenced per donor, 15% to 20% of them non-productive. Points the paper makes about the study in general: The earlier analysis of about 600 of the donors excluded roughly 16 rarely observed V segments, including chromosome 9 orphons, because counts were too low. A cluster of highly shared sequence variants was judged likely to be a technical artifact of the sequencing pipeline. In this cohort, only TCR beta chains were sequenced, and detectable features were limited by the absence of alpha or paired-chain data. In a later analysis, some 18,000 TCR beta sequences were associated with specific HLA alleles at a false discovery rate of 0.05. In vitro tests confirmed that a few of the cytomegalovirus-associated TCR beta chains recognize cytomegalovirus antigens. A later analysis found that TCR association rates varied across HLA loci, with DRB1 alleles showing the most associated TCRs and HLA-C alleles the fewest. According to a later analysis, most CMV-associated TCR beta chains appeared to be HLA-restricted, and the HLA associations seemed to be driven largely by CMV exposure. Correlated functional status among segregating V segments might be attributable to linkage disequilibrium, but an unknown experimental factor could not be ruled out. In a later genetic analysis, a missense DCLRE1C variant was associated with V-gene and J-gene trimming of TCR beta chains, and the association was replicated in an independent cohort. Compared with the 666-donor mean, donors in an Asian-associated ancestry cluster had fewer N-insertions in productive TCRs, according to a later genetic analysis. The classifier was reported to diagnose cytomegalovirus status with high specificity and sensitivity in both the original and validation cohorts. Most TCR sequences were observed very rarely across donors, whereas some public TCRs were present in many individuals. In the study, roughly 160 TCR beta chains were listed as associated with cytomegalovirus. HLA typing was unavailable for some donors at each locus, so association tests used only the typed subset. A further reported finding was that TCR beta sequences accurately predicted the HLA-A and HLA-B alleles for most subjects in the first cohort. Immune exposure information for the cohort was limited to CMV serostatus. The presence/absence analyses assumed that sequencing depth was roughly uniform across donors, and that assumption may not be true. According to a later analysis, parvovirus B19, influenza, CMV and Epstein-Barr virus appeared linked to several top co-occurrence clusters. The authors suggested that the approach could potentially be generalized to other disease states and immunological phenotypes. When HLA alleles, especially DR and DQ, strongly co-occurred, TCR associations were difficult to assign to individual alleles. In an earlier analysis of 450 to 750 of the donors, most TCR beta V segments appeared in productive rearrangements about 87% or about 30% of the time, broadly matching IMGT annotations. In a later analysis, HLA-associated TCR beta chains were found to be more clonally expanded and to have lower generation probabilities than equally common non-associated chains.

The protocol used for the library was the immunoSEQ multiplex PCR assay. For the multiplex PCR, a mixture combining 60 forward primers for TCR Vbeta segments and 13 reverse primers for TCR Jbeta segments was used. The CDR3 region of rearranged TCR beta genes was amplified from genomic DNA with a multiplex PCR assay. Amplified TCR beta libraries were sequenced as 87-base-pair reads on the Illumina HiSeq System. The authors' pipeline ran thus. A later analysis counted approximately 76 million unique TCR beta chains across the roughly 700 repertoires, and 9.5 million to 11 million of these chains were shared by at least two donors. To remove PCR and sequencing errors, raw reads were error-corrected and collapsed into unique sequences using a nearest-neighbor algorithm that merged closely related sequences. Alignment of CDR3 sequences to IMGT reference sequences was used to assign V, D and J gene segments. For a sequence to be retained, a match of at least six nucleotides to both a V gene segment and a J gene segment was required. Rearrangements were called productive when the CDR3 lacked stop codons and stayed in frame with V and J; all others were non-productive. Following IMGT convention, CDR3 was defined as the stretch from the second conserved V-encoded cysteine to the conserved J-encoded phenylalanine. The earlier analysis of about 570 of the donors excluded any sequence lacking an unambiguous match to a single V gene segment. An earlier analysis of 550 to 650 of the donors classified V segments as functional when productive rearrangements were above 56.7% and as segregating when the standard deviation between donors was above 5%. To diagnose cytomegalovirus status from the catalog of TCR beta chain sequences, a statistical classification framework was built. In a later analysis, V and J genes were assigned by comparing TCR nucleotide sequences against IMGT/GENE-DB human TR gene sequences. Using the TCRdist pipeline, a later analysis assigned CDR3 sequences along with most-parsimonious VDJ recombination scenarios. A later analysis defined each TCR beta chain by its CDR3 amino acid sequence plus V-gene family, and excluded reads lacking a unique V-gene family. In a later analysis, fewer than 600 highly shared, low-generation-probability nucleotide sequences were removed to address suspected cross-contamination and a sequencing artifact. For each public chain, a later analysis derived a clonal expansion index from normalized ranks of inferred template counts within each repertoire. A later analysis computed generation probabilities with a VDJ recombination model fitted to out-of-frame rearrangements, and checked the results against IGoR. In a later analysis, TCR-TCR, TCR-HLA and TCR-CMV co-occurrence was scored with hypergeometric tests, and a repertoire-size bias correction was applied to TCR pairs. False discovery rates were estimated in a later analysis by permuting HLA or CMV assignments 20 times. In a later analysis, co-occurring TCRs were grouped using DBSCAN, with TCRdist sequence similarity added in when clustering inside HLA-allele-positive subsets. Repertoires with fewer than 30,000 or more than 120,000 public chains, plus five repertoires with anomalous nucleotide sharing, were excluded from co-occurrence clustering. TCRdb took this table from immuneACCESS and kept in-frame rearrangements with V and J called. Such tables lack part of the clones; where checked against another copy, unresolved V genes explain under half of the gap, and the rest is unexplained. V and J calls and clone size are copied from that table; D and trimming were computed from the DNA. This sample is represented by around 150,000 clones; over 60% of them were singletons. Jointly, the top ten make up nearly 7% of the sample.

The cohort consisted of some 730 healthy bone marrow donors. At the time of sampling, all cohort members were nominally healthy, though unrecorded immune exposures were likely present. The donor was CMV seropositive and belonged to the group of some 290 seropositive cohort members. Every donor gave a peripheral blood sample, and the peripheral blood mononuclear cells from that sample were used for TCR beta sequencing. The Qiagen DNeasy Blood Extraction Kit was used to extract genomic DNA from the blood cell samples. The sample comprised PBMCs. The sequence came from a man between 35 and 55 years old in good health and CMV-seropositive.

The nucleotide sequence is given as TGTGCCAGTAGTATCGCCAGGGGTTACGAGCAGTACTTC. Its product reads: CASSIARGYEQYF. This chain joins TRBV19 to TRBJ2-7, and possibly TRBD1, on 6 matching bases. Taken from cysteine to phenylalanine, the CDR3 has 13 residues. Only the CDR3 DNA is retained, 39 bases long and in frame from the first base. The germline V gene (reference sequence) specifies LNHDA as CDR1 and SQIVND as CDR2. The germline ends are 10 bases apart after V is trimmed by 3 bases and J by 4 bases.